This T cell receptor beta chain was recovered during a study of radiotherapy plus CTLA-4 blockade in lung cancer. Study-wide context: Objective responses were documented in approximately 18% of patients, with disease control in roughly 33%.

Method: immunoSEQ multiplex PCR; TCRdb's copy keeps in-frame clones and lacks some. The table records about 38,000 clones, around three quarters of them present only once. On this clone itself: Its target is unknown.

Findings and limits, study-wide: After radiotherapy and ipilimumab, tumor-derived clones expanded in peripheral blood.

The clonotype comes from a human donor with non-small cell lung cancer who had stable disease on radiotherapy plus ipilimumab. Material: peripheral blood, obtained from a patient treated with radiotherapy plus ipilimumab.

In DNA, the CDR3 is TGTGCCAGCAGTTACTCTGGCCGGGGTACCGGGGAGCTGTTTTTT. Translating it yields CASSYSGRGTGELFF. This chain links TRBV6-5 with TRBJ2-2, with D possibly being TRBD2 (5 bases). The germline gives CDR1 MNHEY, CDR2 SVGAGI. With 0 bases removed from V and 5 bases from J, the gap between germline ends came to 10 bases. This CDR3 has 15 amino acids.